This TCR beta chain originates from a study of blood T cell repertoires in COVID-19. Study details: COVID-19 samples, acute and convalescent, were from the United States, Italy and Spain. T cells, B-cell-depleted T cells, or PBMCs provided the cDNA or gDNA that served as material.

Germline-derived CDR1 and CDR2 are SGHRS and YFSETQ. Trimming removed 5 bases from V and 0 bases from J, with 9 bases in between. The CDR3 sequence is 15 residues long. Methods used by the authors: It was from reference gene primer amplification that nucleated cell counts were estimated. Clones were read by immunoSEQ multiplex PCR, and TCRdb kept only the in-frame ones, dropping some. For V, J and clone size, that table is used; D and trimming come from the DNA. The sample includes around 80,000 clones, about four fifths seen only once; the top ten take about 12%. The TCR originated in a man older than 75 with acute or convalescent COVID-19. Sequencing used peripheral blood. The chain joins TRBV5-1 to TRBJ2-6; D call uncertain. The CDR3: CASRVGSSGANVLTF. CDR3 sequence (DNA): TGCGCCAGCAGAGTTGGTAGCTCTGGGGCCAACGTCCTGACTTTC.